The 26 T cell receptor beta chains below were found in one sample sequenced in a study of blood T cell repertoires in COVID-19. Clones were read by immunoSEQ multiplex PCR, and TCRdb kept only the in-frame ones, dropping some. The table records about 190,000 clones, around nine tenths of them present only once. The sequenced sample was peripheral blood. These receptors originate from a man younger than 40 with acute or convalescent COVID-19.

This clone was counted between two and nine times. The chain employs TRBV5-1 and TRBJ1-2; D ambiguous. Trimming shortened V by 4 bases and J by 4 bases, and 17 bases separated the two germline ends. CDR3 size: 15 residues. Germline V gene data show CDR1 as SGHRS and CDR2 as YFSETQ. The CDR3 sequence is CASSTGASKSYGYTF. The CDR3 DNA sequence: TGCGCCAGCAGCACCGGAGCCTCAAAGTCCTATGGCTACACCTTC.

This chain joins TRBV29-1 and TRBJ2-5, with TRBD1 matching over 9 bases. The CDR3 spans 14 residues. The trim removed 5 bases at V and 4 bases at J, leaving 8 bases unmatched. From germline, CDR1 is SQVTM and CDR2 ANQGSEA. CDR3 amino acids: CSVSGQGFGETQYF. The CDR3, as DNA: TGCAGCGTTTCGGGACAGGGCTTTGGAGAGACCCAGTACTTC.

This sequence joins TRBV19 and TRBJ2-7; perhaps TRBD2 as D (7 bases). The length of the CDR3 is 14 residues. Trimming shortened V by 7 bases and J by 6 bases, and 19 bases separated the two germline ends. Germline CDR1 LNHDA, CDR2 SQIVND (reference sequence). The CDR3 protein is CASKGGPDWGEQYF. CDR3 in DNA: TGTGCCAGTAAGGGGGGGCCAGACTGGGGCGAGCAGTACTTC. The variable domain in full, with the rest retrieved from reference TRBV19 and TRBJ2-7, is DGGITQSPKYLFRKEGQNVTLSCEQNLNHDAMYWYRQDPGQGLRLIYYSQIVNDFQKGDIAEGYSVSREKKESFPLTVTSAQKNPTAFYLCASKGGPDWGEQYFGPGTRLTVT.

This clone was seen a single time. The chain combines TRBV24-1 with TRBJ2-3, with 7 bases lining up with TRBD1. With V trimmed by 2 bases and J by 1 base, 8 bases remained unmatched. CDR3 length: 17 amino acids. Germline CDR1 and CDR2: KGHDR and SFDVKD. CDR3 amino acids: CATSDSTGNAGTDTQYF. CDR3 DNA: TGTGCCACCAGTGATTCGACAGGGAATGCTGGCACAGATACGCAGTATTTT.

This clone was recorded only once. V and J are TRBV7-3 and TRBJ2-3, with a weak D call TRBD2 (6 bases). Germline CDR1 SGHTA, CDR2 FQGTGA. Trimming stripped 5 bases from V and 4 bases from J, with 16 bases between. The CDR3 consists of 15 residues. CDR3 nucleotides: TGTGCCAGCAGCCCGGGGGTAGGAGTGGCAGATACGCAGTATTTT. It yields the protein CASSPGVGVADTQYF.

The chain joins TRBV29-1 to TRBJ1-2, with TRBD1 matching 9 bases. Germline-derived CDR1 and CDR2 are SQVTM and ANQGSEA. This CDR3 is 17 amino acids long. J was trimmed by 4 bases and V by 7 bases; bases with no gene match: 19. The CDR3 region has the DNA TGCAGCGCCCCGTCGGCGGACAGGGGCGTCGTGGGCTATGGCTACACCTTC. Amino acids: CSAPSADRGVVGYGYTF.

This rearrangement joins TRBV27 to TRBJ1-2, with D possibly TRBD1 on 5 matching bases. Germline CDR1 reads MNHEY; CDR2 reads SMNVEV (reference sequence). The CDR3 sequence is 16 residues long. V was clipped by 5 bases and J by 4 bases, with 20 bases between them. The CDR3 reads CASSPQGFASSYGYTF. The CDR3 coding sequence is TGTGCCAGCAGTCCCCAGGGATTTGCGTCAAGCTATGGCTACACCTTC.

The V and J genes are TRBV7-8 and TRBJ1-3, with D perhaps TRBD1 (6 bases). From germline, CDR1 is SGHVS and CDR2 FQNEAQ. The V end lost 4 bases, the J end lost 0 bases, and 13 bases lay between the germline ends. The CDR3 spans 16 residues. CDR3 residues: CASSSRQVPSGNTIYF. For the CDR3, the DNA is TGTGCCAGCAGCTCAAGACAGGTGCCCTCTGGAAACACCATATATTTT.

CDR3 loop: CASSFLPQRTAFF. CDR3 nucleotides: TGTGCCAGCAGCTTTCTTCCACAAAGAACGGCTTTCTTT. The chain combines TRBV7-2 with TRBJ1-1; D is unresolved. Trimming removed 3 bases at V and 11 bases at J, with 16 bases between. The CDR3 has 13 amino acids. Germline V lookup: CDR1 SGHTA, CDR2 FQGNSA.

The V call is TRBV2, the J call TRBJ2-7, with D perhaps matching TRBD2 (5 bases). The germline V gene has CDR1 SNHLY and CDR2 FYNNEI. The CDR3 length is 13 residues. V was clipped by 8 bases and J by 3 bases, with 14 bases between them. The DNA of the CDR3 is TGTGCCAGCTTAATGACGGGGTACTACGAGCAGTACTTC. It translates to CASLMTGYYEQYF. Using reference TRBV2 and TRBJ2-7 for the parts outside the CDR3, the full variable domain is EPEVTQTPSHQVTQMGQEVILRCVPISNHLYFYWYRQILGQKVEFLVSFYNNEISEKSEIFDDQFSVERPDGSNFTLKIRSTKLEDSAMYFCASLMTGYYEQYFGPGTRLTVT.

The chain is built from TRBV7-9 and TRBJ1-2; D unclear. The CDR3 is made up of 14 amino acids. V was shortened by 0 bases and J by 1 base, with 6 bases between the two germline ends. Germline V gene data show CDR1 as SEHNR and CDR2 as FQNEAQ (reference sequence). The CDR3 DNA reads TGTGCCAGCAGCTTAGCGCACGGTAACTATGGCTACACCTTC. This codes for CASSLAHGNYGYTF.

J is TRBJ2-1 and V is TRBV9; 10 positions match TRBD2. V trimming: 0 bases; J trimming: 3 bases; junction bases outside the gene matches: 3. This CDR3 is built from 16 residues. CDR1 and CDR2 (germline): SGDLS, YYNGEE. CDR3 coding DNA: TGTGCCAGCAGCGTAGTGTCTAGCGGGGGCTACAATGAGCAGTTCTTC. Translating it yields CASSVVSSGGYNEQFF.

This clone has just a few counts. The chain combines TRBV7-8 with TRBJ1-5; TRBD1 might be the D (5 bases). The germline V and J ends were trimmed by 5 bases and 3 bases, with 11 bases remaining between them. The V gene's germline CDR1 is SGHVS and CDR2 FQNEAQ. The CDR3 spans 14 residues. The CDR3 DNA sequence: TGTGCCAGCAGCCCTAGACAGAACAATCAGCCCCAGCATTTT. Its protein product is CASSPRQNNQPQHF.

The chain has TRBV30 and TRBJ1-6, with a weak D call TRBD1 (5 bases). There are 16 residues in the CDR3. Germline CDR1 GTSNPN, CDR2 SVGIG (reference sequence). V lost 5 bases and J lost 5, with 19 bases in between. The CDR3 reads CAWAIFGASNNSPLHF. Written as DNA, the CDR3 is TGTGCCTGGGCGATATTTGGGGCCTCAAATAATTCACCCCTCCACTTT. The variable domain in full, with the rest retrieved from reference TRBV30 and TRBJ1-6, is SQTIHQWPATLVQPVGSPLSLECTVEGTSNPNLYWYRQAAGRGLQLLFYSVGIGQISSEVPQNLSASRPQDRQFILSSKKLLLSDSGFYLCAWAIFGASNNSPLHFGNGTRLTVT.

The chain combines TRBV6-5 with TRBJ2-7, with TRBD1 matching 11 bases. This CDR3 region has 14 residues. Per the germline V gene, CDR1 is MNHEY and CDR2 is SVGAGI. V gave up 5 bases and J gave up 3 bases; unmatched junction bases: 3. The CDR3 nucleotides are TGTGCCAGCAGTAGGACAGGGGGCAGCTACGAGCAGTACTTC. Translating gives CASSRTGGSYEQYF.

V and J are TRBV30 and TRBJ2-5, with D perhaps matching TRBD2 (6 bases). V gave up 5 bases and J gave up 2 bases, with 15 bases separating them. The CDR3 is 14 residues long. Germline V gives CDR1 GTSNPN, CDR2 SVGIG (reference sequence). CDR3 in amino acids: CAWGNLAGQETQYF. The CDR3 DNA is TGTGCCTGGGGCAACTTGGCGGGGCAAGAGACCCAGTACTTC.

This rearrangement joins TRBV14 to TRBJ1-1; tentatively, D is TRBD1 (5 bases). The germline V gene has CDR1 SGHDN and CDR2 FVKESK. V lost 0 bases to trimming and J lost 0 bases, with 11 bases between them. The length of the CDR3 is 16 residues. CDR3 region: CASSQDWGRLNTEAFF. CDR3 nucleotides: TGTGCCAGCAGCCAAGATTGGGGCAGGCTGAACACTGAAGCTTTCTTT.

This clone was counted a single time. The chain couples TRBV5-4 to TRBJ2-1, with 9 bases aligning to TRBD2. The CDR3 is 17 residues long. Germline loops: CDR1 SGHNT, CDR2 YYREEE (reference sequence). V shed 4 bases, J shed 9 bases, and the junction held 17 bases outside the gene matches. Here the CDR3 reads CASSRRQRAGGAPEQFF. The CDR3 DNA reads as TGTGCCAGCAGCCGCCGTCAGAGAGCGGGGGGAGCCCCTGAGCAGTTCTTC.

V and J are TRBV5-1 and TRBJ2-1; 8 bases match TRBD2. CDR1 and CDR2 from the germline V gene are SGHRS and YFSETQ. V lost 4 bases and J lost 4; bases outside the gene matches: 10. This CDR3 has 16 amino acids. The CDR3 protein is CASSPGSTSAYNEQFF. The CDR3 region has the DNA TGCGCCAGCAGCCCGGGATCGACTAGCGCTTACAATGAGCAGTTCTTC.

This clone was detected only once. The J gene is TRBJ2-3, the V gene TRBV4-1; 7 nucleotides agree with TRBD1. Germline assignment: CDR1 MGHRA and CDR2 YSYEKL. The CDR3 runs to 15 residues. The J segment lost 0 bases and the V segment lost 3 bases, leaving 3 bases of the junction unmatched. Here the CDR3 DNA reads TGCGCCAGCAGCCACCAACAGGGGAGCACAGATACGCAGTATTTT. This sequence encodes CASSHQQGSTDTQYF.

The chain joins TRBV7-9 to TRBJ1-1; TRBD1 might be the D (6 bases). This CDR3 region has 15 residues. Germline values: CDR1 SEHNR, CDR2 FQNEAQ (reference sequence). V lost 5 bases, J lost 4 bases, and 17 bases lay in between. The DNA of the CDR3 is TGTGCCAGCAGCCCACGGACAGCCTGGGGCACTGAAGCTTTCTTT. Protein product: CASSPRTAWGTEAFF.

The CDR3 DNA follows: TGTGCCAGTAGTGAAGGACAGTGGGGACACTACGAGCAGTACTTC. Amino acid sequence: CASSEGQWGHYEQYF. The chain is built from TRBV19 and TRBJ2-7, with D perhaps TRBD1 (6 bases). The V end was cut by 5 bases, the J end by 3 bases, with 17 bases between. The germline V gene encodes CDR1 LNHDA and CDR2 SQIVND (reference sequence). The CDR3 runs to 15 residues. Variable domain in full (rest from reference TRBV19 and TRBJ2-7): DGGITQSPKYLFRKEGQNVTLSCEQNLNHDAMYWYRQDPGQGLRLIYYSQIVNDFQKGDIAEGYSVSREKKESFPLTVTSAQKNPTAFYLCASSEGQWGHYEQYFGPGTRLTVT.

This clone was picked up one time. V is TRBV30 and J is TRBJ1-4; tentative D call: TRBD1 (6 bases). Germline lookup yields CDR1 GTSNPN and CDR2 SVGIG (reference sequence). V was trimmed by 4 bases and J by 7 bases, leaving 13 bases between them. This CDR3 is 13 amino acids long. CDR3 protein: CAWKTGIGEKLFF. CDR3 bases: TGTGCCTGGAAAACAGGGATAGGTGAAAAACTGTTTTTT.

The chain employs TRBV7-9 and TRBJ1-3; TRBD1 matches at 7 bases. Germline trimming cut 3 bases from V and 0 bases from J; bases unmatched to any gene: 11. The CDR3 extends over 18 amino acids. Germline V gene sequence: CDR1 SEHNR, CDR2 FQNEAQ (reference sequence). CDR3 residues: CASSFAHRDRASGNTIYF. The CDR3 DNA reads TGTGCCAGCAGCTTCGCCCACCGGGACAGAGCCTCTGGAAACACCATATATTTT.

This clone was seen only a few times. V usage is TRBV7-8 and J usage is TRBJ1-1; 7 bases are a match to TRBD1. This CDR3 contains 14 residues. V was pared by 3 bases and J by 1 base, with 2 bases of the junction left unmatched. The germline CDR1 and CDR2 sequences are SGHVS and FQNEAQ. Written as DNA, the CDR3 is TGTGCCAGCAGCTTGGGACAGACGAACACTGAAGCTTTCTTT. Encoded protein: CASSLGQTNTEAFF.

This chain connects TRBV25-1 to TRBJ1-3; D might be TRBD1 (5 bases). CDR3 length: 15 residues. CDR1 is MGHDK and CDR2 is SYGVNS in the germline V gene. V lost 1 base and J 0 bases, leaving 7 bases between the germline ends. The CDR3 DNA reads TGTGCCAGCAGTGAATGGGGCGGCTCTGGAAACACCATATATTTT. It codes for CASSEWGGSGNTIYF.